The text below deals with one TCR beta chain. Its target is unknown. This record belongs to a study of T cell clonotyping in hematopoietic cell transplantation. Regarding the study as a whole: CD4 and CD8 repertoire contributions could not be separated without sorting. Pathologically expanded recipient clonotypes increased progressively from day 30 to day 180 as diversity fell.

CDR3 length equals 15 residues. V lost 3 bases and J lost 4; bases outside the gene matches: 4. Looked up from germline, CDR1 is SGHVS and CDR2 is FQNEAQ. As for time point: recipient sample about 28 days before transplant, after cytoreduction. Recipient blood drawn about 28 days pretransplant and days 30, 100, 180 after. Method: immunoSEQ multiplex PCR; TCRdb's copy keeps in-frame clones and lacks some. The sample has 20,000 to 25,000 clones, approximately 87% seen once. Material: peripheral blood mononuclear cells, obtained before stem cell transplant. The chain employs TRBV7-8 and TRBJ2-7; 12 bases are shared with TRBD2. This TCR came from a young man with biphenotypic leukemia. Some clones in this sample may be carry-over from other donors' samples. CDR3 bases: TGTGCCAGCAGCTTTACTAGCGGGGGGTCTTACGAGCAGTACTTC. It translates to CASSFTSGGSYEQYF.